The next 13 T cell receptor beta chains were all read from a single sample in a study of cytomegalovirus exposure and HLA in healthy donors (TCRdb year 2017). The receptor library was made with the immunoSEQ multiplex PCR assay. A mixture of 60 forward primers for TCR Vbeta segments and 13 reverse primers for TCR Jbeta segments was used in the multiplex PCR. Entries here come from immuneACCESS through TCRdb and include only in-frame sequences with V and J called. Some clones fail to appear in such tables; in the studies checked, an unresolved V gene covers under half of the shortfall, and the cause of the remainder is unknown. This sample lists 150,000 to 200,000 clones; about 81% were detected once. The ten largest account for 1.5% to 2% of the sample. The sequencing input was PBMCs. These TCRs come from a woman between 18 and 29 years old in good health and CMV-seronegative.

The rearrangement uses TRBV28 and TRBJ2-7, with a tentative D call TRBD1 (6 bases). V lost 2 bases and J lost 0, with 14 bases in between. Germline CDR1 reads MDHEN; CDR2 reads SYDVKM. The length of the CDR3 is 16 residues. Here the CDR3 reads CASSLMQGSSSYEQYF. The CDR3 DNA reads TGTGCCAGCAGTTTAATGCAGGGGTCGAGCTCCTACGAGCAGTACTTC.

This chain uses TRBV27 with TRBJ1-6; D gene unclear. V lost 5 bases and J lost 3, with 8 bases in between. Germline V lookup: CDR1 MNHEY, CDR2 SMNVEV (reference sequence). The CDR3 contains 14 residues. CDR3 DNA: TGTGCCAGCAGTGAGCTATACTATAATTCACCCCTCCACTTT. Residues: CASSELYYNSPLHF.

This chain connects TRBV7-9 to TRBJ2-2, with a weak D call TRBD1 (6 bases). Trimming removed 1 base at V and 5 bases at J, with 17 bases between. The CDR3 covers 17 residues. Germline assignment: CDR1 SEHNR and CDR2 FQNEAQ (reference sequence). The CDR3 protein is CASSLGPHREGTGELFF. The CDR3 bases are TGTGCCAGCAGCTTAGGTCCACACAGGGAAGGGACCGGGGAGCTGTTTTTT. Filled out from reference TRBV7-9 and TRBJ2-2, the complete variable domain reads DTGVSQNPRHKITKRGQNVTFRCDPISEHNRLYWYRQTLGQGPEFLTYFQNEAQLEKSRLLSDRFSAERPKGSFSTLEIQRTEQGDSAMYLCASSLGPHREGTGELFFGEGSRLTVL.

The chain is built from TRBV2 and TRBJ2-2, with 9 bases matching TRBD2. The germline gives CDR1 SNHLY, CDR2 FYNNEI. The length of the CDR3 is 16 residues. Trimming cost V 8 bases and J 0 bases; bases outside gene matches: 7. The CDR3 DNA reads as TGTGCCAGCCTAAGAGCGGGGGGCGCGAACACCGGGGAGCTGTTTTTT. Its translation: CASLRAGGANTGELFF.

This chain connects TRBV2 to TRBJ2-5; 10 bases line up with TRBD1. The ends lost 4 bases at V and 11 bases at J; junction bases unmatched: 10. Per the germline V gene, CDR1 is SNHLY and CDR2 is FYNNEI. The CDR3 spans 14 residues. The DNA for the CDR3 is TGTGCCAGCAGTGGGGGGACAGGGGAGGGTGAGCAGTACTTC. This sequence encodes CASSGGTGEGEQYF. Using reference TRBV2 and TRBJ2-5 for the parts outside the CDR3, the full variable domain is EPEVTQTPSHQVTQMGQEVILRCVPISNHLYFYWYRQILGQKVEFLVSFYNNEISEKSEIFDDQFSVERPDGSNFTLKIRSTKLEDSAMYFCASSGGTGEGEQYFGPGTRLLVL.

The CDR3 sequence is CAWRGFQGGEQYF. CDR3 in DNA: TGTGCCTGGAGGGGTTTCCAGGGCGGCGAGCAGTACTTC. V is TRBV30 and J is TRBJ2-5, with D tentatively TRBD1 (5 bases). The DNA end lines up better with TRBJ2-7; the J call may be wrong. CDR1 and CDR2 (germline): GTSNPN, SVGIG (reference sequence). CDR3 size: 13 residues.

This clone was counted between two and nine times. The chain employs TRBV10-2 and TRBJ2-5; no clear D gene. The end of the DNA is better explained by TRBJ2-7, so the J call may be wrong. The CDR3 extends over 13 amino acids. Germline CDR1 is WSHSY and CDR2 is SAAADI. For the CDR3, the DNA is TGCGCCAGCAGCACAGACGTCTCCTACGAGCAGTACTTC. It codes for CASSTDVSYEQYF.

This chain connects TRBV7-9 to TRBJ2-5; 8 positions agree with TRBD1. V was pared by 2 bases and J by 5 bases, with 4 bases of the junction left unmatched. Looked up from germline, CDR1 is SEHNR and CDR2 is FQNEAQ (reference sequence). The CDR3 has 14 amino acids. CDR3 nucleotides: TGTGCCAGCAGCTTAACAGGGGGTGAGGAGACCCAGTACTTC. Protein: CASSLTGGEETQYF.

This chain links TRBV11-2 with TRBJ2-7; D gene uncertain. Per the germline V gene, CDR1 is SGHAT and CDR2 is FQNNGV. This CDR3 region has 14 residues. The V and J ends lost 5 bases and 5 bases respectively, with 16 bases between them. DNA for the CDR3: TGTGCCAGCAGCCTAAATTGGCAGAGCGACGAGCAGTACTTC. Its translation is CASSLNWQSDEQYF.

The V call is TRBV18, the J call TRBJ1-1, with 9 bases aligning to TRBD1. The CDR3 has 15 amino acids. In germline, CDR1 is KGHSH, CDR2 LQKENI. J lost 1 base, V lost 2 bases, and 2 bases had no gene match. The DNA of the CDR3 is TGTGCCAGCTCACCAGGGACAGGGACGAACACTGAAGCTTTCTTT. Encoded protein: CASSPGTGTNTEAFF.

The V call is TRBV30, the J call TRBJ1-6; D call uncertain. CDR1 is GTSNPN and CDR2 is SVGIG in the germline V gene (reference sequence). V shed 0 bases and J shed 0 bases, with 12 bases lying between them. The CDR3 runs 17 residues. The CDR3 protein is CAWSVGLTSSYNSPLHF. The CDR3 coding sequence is TGTGCCTGGAGTGTCGGACTGACGAGCTCCTATAATTCACCCCTCCACTTT.

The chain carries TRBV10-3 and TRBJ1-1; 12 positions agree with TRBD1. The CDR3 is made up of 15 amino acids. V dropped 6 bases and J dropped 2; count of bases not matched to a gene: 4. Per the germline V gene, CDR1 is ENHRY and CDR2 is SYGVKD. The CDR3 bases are TGTGCCATCAGGGGGACAGGGGGCAGTAACACTGAAGCTTTCTTT. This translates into CAIRGTGGSNTEAFF.

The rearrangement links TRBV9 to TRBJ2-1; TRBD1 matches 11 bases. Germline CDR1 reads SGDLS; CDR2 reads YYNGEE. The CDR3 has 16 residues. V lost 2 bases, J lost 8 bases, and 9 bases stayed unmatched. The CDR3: CASSVAGTGGSYEQFF. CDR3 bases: TGTGCCAGCAGCGTGGCCGGGACAGGGGGTTCCTATGAGCAGTTCTTC. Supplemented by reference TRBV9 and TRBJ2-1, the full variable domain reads DSGVTQTPKHLITATGQRVTLRCSPRSGDLSVYWYQQSLDQGLQFLIQYYNGEERAKGNILERFSAQQFPDLHSELNLSSLELGDSALYFCASSVAGTGGSYEQFFGPGTRLTVL.